Listed below are T cell receptor beta chains from one sample, sequenced in a study of T and B cells in COVID-19 patients. TCRdb used MiXCR to reprocess the multiplex PCR reads, holding one entry per CDR3 protein. The sample comprises 4,000 or so distinct CDR3 sequences, 23% of which are singletons, and approximately 28% rests with the top ten. The material sequenced was blood. These receptors all stem from a human donor with active COVID-19. The CDR3 runs from the conserved cysteine through the conserved F or W. The D gene is left open where the match is weak. Expanded clones are given a class, and other clones once, few, many or no size at all.

d_gene,v_gene,j_gene,abundance,CDR3nt,CDR3aa
.,TRBV11-3,TRBJ2-7,large,TGTGCCAGCAGCTTAGGACTACCCTACGAGCAGTACTTC,CASSLGLPYEQYF
TRBD1,TRBV10-3,TRBJ1-5,.,TGTGCCATCAGTTGGACAGGTGATCAGCCCCAGCATTTT,CAISWTGDQPQHF
.,TRBV6-5,TRBJ2-3,medium-sized,TGTGCCAGCAGGTCCGGTGGGGGCCTCACAGATACGCAGTATTTT,CASRSGGGLTDTQYF
.,TRBV12-3/TRBV12-4,TRBJ2-5,.,TGTGCTAGTGGTTTGGGAGCCGGGACAACTCAAGAGACCCAGTACTTC,CASGLGAGTTQETQYF
.,TRBV2,TRBJ2-2,few,TGTGCCAGCACACTGAGTACGAACACCGGGGAGCTGTTTTTT,CASTLSTNTGELFF
.,TRBV11-3,TRBJ2-7,large,TGTGCCAGCAGCACCCGACAGAACTCCTACGAGCAGTACTTC,CASSTRQNSYEQYF
TRBD1,TRBV4-1,TRBJ2-1,.,TGCGCCAGCAGCCGAAGGGAACAGGGGGCGAATGAGCAGTTCTTC,CASSRREQGANEQFF
.,TRBV15,TRBJ1-4,medium-sized,TGTGCCACCAGCAGTCGGGGCGCGGAAAAACTGTTTTTT,CATSSRGAEKLFF
.,TRBV11-2,TRBJ1-2,few,TGTGCCAGCAGCGTGGACGGCGTCTCTAACTATGGCTACACCTTC,CASSVDGVSNYGYTF
.,TRBV6-2/TRBV6-3,TRBJ1-5,medium-sized,TGTGCCAGCGGTGACGGGGTGCCCCGAGTACGCCGATATAGCAATCAGCCCCAGCATTTT,CASGDGVPRVRRYSNQPQHF
.,TRBV6-2/TRBV6-3,TRBJ2-7,medium-sized,TGTGCCAGCAGGAGACAGTTCTACGAGCAGTACTTC,CASRRQFYEQYF
.,TRBV7-6,TRBJ2-6,medium-sized,TGTGCCAGCAGCTTAGGGACCCCTCTCTCTGGGGCCAACGTCCTGACTTTC,CASSLGTPLSGANVLTF
TRBD1,TRBV5-1,TRBJ2-6,.,TGCGCCAGCAGCCCGACCGGGACAGGTATCTCTGGGGCCAACGTCCTGACTTTC,CASSPTGTGISGANVLTF
.,TRBV6-2/TRBV6-3,TRBJ1-2,few,TGTGCCAGCACACGGACAAACTATGGCTACACCTTC,CASTRTNYGYTF
TRBD2,TRBV13,TRBJ2-1,medium-sized,TGTGCCAGCAGCTCTAGACTAGCTCCTCGCGATGAGCAGTTCTTC,CASSSRLAPRDEQFF
TRBD1,TRBV20-1,TRBJ1-1,.,TGCAGTGCCAGAGGGACAGGGGGGAAGAGCACTGAAGCTTTCTTT,CSARGTGGKSTEAFF
.,TRBV10-2,TRBJ1-2,few,TGCGCCAGCAGTGACCCCCGGCCCTATGGCTACACCTTC,CASSDPRPYGYTF
.,TRBV19,TRBJ1-3,medium-sized,TGTGCCAGTAGTCTTTTCACCTCGAGTGCTGGAAACACCATATATTTT,CASSLFTSSAGNTIYF
.,TRBV2,TRBJ1-1,.,TGTGCCAGCACAAGGGGCCCTAACACTGAAGCTTTCTTT,CASTRGPNTEAFF
TRBD1,TRBV6-5,TRBJ1-3,medium-sized,TGTGCCAGCAGTCGGACAGGCCACTCTGGAAACACCATATATTTT,CASSRTGHSGNTIYF
TRBD2,TRBV29-1,TRBJ2-1,large,TGCAGCGGGGGGGAGGGCAATGAGCAGTTCTTC,CSGGEGNEQFF
TRBD2,TRBV27,TRBJ2-1,medium-sized,TGTGCCAGCAGTTTCAGCGGGGGGGCCTTTGAGCAGTTCTTC,CASSFSGGAFEQFF
.,TRBV5-1,TRBJ2-1,medium-sized,TGCGCCAGCAGCTTTAAGGGAGGCGCCTACAATGAGCAGTTCTTC,CASSFKGGAYNEQFF
TRBD1,TRBV19,TRBJ1-2,medium-sized,TGTGCCAGCGACAGGGGAGGTCAGCCTAACTATGGCTACACCTTC,CASDRGGQPNYGYTF
.,TRBV6-6,TRBJ1-1,few,TGTGCCAGCAGTTCCCCCCAGGGGTGGACTGAAGCTTTCTTT,CASSSPQGWTEAFF
TRBD1,TRBV11-2,TRBJ1-4,.,TGTGCCAGCAGCAAAGGGACAGGGATTAATGAAAAACTGTTTTTT,CASSKGTGINEKLFF
.,TRBV30,TRBJ1-1,.,TGTGCCTGGAGTCCCGAGTTGGGGGGGCAAGCTTTCTTT,CAWSPELGGQAFF
.,TRBV5-1,TRBJ2-3,few,TGCGCCAGCAGCTTGTGGGGGGGCGGAGATACGCAGTATTTT,CASSLWGGGDTQYF
.,TRBV6-6,TRBJ1-6,medium-sized,TGTGCCTGTGCCCCGTTGCTAAATTCACCCCTCCACTTT,CACAPLLNSPLHF
.,TRBV30,TRBJ2-7,medium-sized,TGTGCCTGGAGTTCGACCGGGCCCGGCTTCGAGCAGTACTTC,CAWSSTGPGFEQYF
TRBD1,TRBV6-1,TRBJ2-3,few,TGTGCCAGCAGTGAAGCTCCGGGACAGGGCACAGATACGCAGTATTTT,CASSEAPGQGTDTQYF
.,TRBV6-5,TRBJ2-7,medium-sized,TGTGCCAGCAGTTACTCGAGAAGCTCCTACGAGCAGTACTTC,CASSYSRSSYEQYF
.,TRBV6-6,TRBJ1-5,.,TGTGCCAGCAGTCACGGGATTCCAACTCCCAATCAGCCCCAGCATTTT,CASSHGIPTPNQPQHF
.,TRBV5-6,TRBJ1-6,.,TGTGCCAGCAGGGGGCCGGGGTTCTTGGATTCACCCCTCCACTTT,CASRGPGFLDSPLHF
TRBD2,TRBV27,TRBJ2-7,medium-sized,TGTGCCAGCAGATCGGGGGGGGCAGGCGCCTACGAGCAGTACTTC,CASRSGGAGAYEQYF